This TCR beta chain was found in a study of blood T cell repertoires in COVID-19. Study-level background: Collection of acute and convalescent COVID-19 samples took place in the United States, Italy and Spain. In each case, the material was cDNA or gDNA derived from T cells, B-cell-depleted T cells, or PBMCs.

A Seattle source enrolled patients during active infection and followed them longitudinally. As processed by the authors: Quantification of nucleated cells was approximated via reference gene primer amplification. Here immunoSEQ multiplex PCR was the method, and the copy in TCRdb shows in-frame clones only, minus some. V and J calls plus clone size are reproduced from that table; the DNA served to infer D and trimming. The table has 70,000 to 95,000 clones, roughly 90% seen once. The germline V gene encodes CDR1 SGDLS and CDR2 YYNGEE. The CDR3 runs 14 residues. The V and J ends lost 5 bases and 9 bases, in that order; junction bases with no gene match: 5.

Sequencing was done on a sample of peripheral blood. The V gene is TRBV9, the J gene TRBJ2-5; 15 bases fit TRBD2. This clonotype was sampled from a man aged 50 or older with COVID-19, enrolled during active disease. This chain's CDR3 is CASRAGLAGGPQYF. The CDR3, as DNA: TGTGCCAGCAGGGCCGGACTAGCGGGGGGGCCCCAGTACTTC.